This T cell receptor (beta chain) emerged from a study of memory CD4+ T cells and cytomegalovirus serostatus. Broader study findings: Each of roughly 65 CMV-associated TCRbeta sequences occurred in one to five individuals.

The sort gate was single viable CD3+CD4+CD8-CD45RO+ cells for memory CD4+ T cells. As for this clone: Antigen: not known.

Assay used: immunoSEQ multiplex PCR; TCRdb lists only in-frame clones, some missing. Of about 56,000 clones listed, 70% to 80% are singletons. Germline V lookup: CDR1 LNHDA, CDR2 SQIVND (reference sequence). The ends were cut back, 2 bases at V and 7 bases at J, with 23 bases in the middle. There are 17 residues in the CDR3. This TCR derives from an adult in good health and CMV-seropositive. The specimen sequenced was memory CD4+ T cells from blood. This chain uses TRBV19 with TRBJ1-2, with no clear D. The chain's CDR3 is CASSILQRASYIPGYTF. Written as DNA, the CDR3 is TGTGCCAGTAGTATACTTCAGAGGGCCTCTTATATCCCTGGCTACACCTTC. Full variable domain (outside the CDR3, taken from reference TRBV19 and TRBJ1-2): DGGITQSPKYLFRKEGQNVTLSCEQNLNHDAMYWYRQDPGQGLRLIYYSQIVNDFQKGDIAEGYSVSREKKESFPLTVTSAQKNPTAFYLCASSILQRASYIPGYTFGSGTRLTVV.